This T cell receptor beta chain was observed in a study of cytomegalovirus exposure and HLA in healthy donors. Regarding the study as a whole: Available immune exposure information covered CMV serostatus only.

60 Vbeta and 13 Jbeta primers were used in PCR. The repertoire was sequenced with immunoSEQ multiplex PCR; TCRdb's copy has only in-frame clones and lacks some. The sample has fewer than 200,000 clones; roughly 13% are singletons. Regarding this clone: Its matching antigen is unknown.

The CDR3 runs 11 residues. Trimming left V 3 bases short and J 4 bases short, with 6 bases between. CDR1 and CDR2 (germline): SQVTM, ANQGSEA. The chain recombines TRBV29-1 with TRBJ1-2, with a possible D match to TRBD1 (5 bases). The sequence came from a man over 45 in good health and CMV-seropositive. The material sequenced was PBMCs. CDR3 DNA sequence: TGCAGCGTTGACAGGGCCTATGGCTACACCTTC. This gives the protein CSVDRAYGYTF. The complete variable domain, with remaining parts taken from reference TRBV29-1 and TRBJ1-2, reads SAVISQKPSRDICQRGTSLTIQCQVDSQVTMMFWYRQQPGQSLTLIATANQGSEATYESGFVIDKFPISRPNLTFSTLTVSNMSPEDSSIYLCSVDRAYGYTFGSGTRLTVV.